These 25 T cell receptor beta chains came from one sample sequenced in a study of blood T cells in healthy people across ages. A second about 7 to 11 cycle PCR used barcoded and J-beta primers. Each CDR3 protein gets one entry after TCRdb re-called the 5' RACE reads with MiXCR. The profile covers about 970,000 distinct CDR3 sequences, with roughly half appearing a single time and over 20% taken by the ten largest. The sequenced material came from blood. The receptors derive from a woman aged 55-75 years in good health.

This chain links TRBV28 with TRBJ2-4; 11 bases map to TRBD1. The DNA end is a closer match to TRBJ2-7, so the J assignment may be wrong. From germline, CDR1 is MDHEN and CDR2 SYDVKM. The CDR3 is 15 residues long. CDR3 DNA sequence: TGTGCCAGCAGCACTTGGGACAGGGGGAGCTACGAGCAGTACTTC. Encoded protein: CASSTWDRGSYEQYF.

The V gene is TRBV3-1, the J gene TRBJ2-4; D uncertain. The germline V gene encodes CDR1 LGHDT and CDR2 YNNKEL (reference sequence). This CDR3 is built from 16 residues. The V and J ends lost 1 base and 6 bases respectively, with 16 bases between them. CDR3 nucleotide sequence: TGTGCCAGCAGCCAAGTGACAACCGCTGTGATAAACATTCAGTACTTC. Protein sequence: CASSQVTTAVINIQYF.

The genes are TRBV2 and TRBJ2-3; D gene ambiguous. The CDR3 has 11 residues. Trimming took 7 bases from V and 9 from J, leaving 11 bases between them. Germline loops: CDR1 SNHLY, CDR2 FYNNEI. The CDR3 loop is CASILEITQYF. CDR3 nucleotides: TGTGCCAGCATTCTCGAGATAACGCAGTATTTT.

The rearrangement uses TRBV11-2 and TRBJ2-1, with D perhaps TRBD2 (6 bases). This CDR3 has 15 residues. CDR1 SGHAT and CDR2 FQNNGV come from the germline V gene. V was shortened by 2 bases and J by 10 bases, with 18 bases between the two germline ends. CDR3 region: CASSLRTSLVGEQFF. The CDR3 DNA is TGTGCCAGCAGCTTAAGAACTAGCCTGGTGGGGGAGCAGTTCTTC.

The chain uses TRBV3-1 and TRBJ2-1; D is perhaps TRBD2 (5 bases). Germline loops: CDR1 LGHDT, CDR2 YNNKEL (reference sequence). Trimming pared 1 base from V and 11 bases from J, leaving 9 bases between. The CDR3 is 12 amino acids. The CDR3 DNA reads TGTGCCAGCAGCCAAGTCGAGCGGAAGCAGTTCTTC. Residues: CASSQVERKQFF.

The rearrangement uses TRBV12-3 or TRBV12-4 and TRBJ2-4; 8 nucleotides agree with TRBD1. The DNA end lines up better with TRBJ2-7; the J call may be wrong. This CDR3 contains 15 residues. CDR3 protein: CASSPATGASYEQYF. CDR3 sequence (DNA): TGTGCCAGCAGTCCAGCGACAGGGGCCTCCTACGAGCAGTACTTC.

The rearrangement links TRBV20-1 to TRBJ2-1; the D is unclear. With 4 bases removed from V and 7 bases from J, the gap between germline ends came to 11 bases. This CDR3 has 12 residues. Germline CDR1 and CDR2: DFQATT and SNEGSKA (reference sequence). CDR3 nucleotide sequence: TGCAGTGCTAACTACGGTGGGAATGAGCAGTTCTTC. It translates to CSANYGGNEQFF.

The rearrangement uses TRBV10-2 and TRBJ2-5, with 7 bases identical to TRBD1. CDR3 length equals 15 residues. With 6 bases clipped from V and 3 bases from J, the junction kept 10 bases outside the gene matches. Germline CDR1 WSHSY, CDR2 SAAADI. The CDR3 loop is CASREVDRMKETQYF. The CDR3 DNA reads as TGCGCCAGCAGGGAGGTGGACAGGATGAAAGAGACCCAGTACTTC.

This chain joins TRBV5-1 and TRBJ2-3; 7 bases are shared with TRBD2. There are 15 residues in the CDR3. The junction had 9 bases not matched to a gene; V was cut back by 4 bases and J by 4 bases. The germline V gene has CDR1 SGHRS and CDR2 YFSETQ. CDR3 coding DNA: TGCGCCAGCAGCCGGACTAGTTTTGAGGCAGATACGCAGTATTTT. Protein: CASSRTSFEADTQYF.

The V gene is TRBV5-1, the J gene TRBJ2-3; TRBD1 might be the D (6 bases). Germline V gene lookup returns CDR1 SGHRS and CDR2 YFSETQ. The CDR3 spans 16 residues. The V end was cut by 0 bases, the J end by 4 bases, with 15 bases between. CDR3 in amino acids: CASSLEGRGTADTQYF. The CDR3 bases are TGCGCCAGCAGCTTGGAAGGCAGGGGAACTGCAGATACGCAGTATTTT. Full variable domain (remainder filled in from reference TRBV5-1 and TRBJ2-3): KAGVTQTPRYLIKTRGQQVTLSCSPISGHRSVSWYQQTPGQGLQFLFEYFSETQRNKGNFPGRFSGRQFSNSRSEMNVSTLELGDSALYLCASSLEGRGTADTQYFGPGTRLTVL.

This clonotype was observed a single time. The rearrangement uses TRBV20-1 and TRBJ2-1; 10 nucleotides align to TRBD2. Trimming at V came to 6 bases and at J to 5 bases, leaving 13 bases not matched to a gene. This CDR3 contains 16 residues. The germline V gene encodes CDR1 DFQATT and CDR2 SNEGSKA (reference sequence). CDR3 region: CSANSVSGRADNEQFF. Written as DNA, the CDR3 is TGCAGTGCGAACTCAGTCAGCGGGAGGGCCGACAATGAGCAGTTCTTC.

The J gene is TRBJ2-7, the V gene TRBV5-4, with 13 nucleotides matching TRBD2. The junction had 7 bases not matched to a gene; V was cut back by 7 bases and J by 6 bases. Germline V gene sequence: CDR1 SGHNT, CDR2 YYREEE (reference sequence). The CDR3 extends over 14 amino acids. Here the CDR3 DNA reads TGTGCCAGCGGTCGGGGACTAGCGGGACGCGAGCAGTACTTC. Translated, it gives CASGRGLAGREQYF.

The genes are TRBV2 and TRBJ2-1; 7 nucleotides match TRBD2. The CDR3 is 16 residues long. Germline assignment: CDR1 SNHLY and CDR2 FYNNEI. The V segment lost 5 bases and the J segment 2 bases; nucleotides outside the gene matches: 9. The chain's CDR3 is CASSRPLAAAYNEQFF. The CDR3 bases are TGTGCCAGCAGTCGCCCCCTAGCGGCGGCCTACAATGAGCAGTTCTTC. Using reference TRBV2 and TRBJ2-1 for the parts outside the CDR3, the full variable domain is EPEVTQTPSHQVTQMGQEVILRCVPISNHLYFYWYRQILGQKVEFLVSFYNNEISEKSEIFDDQFSVERPDGSNFTLKIRSTKLEDSAMYFCASSRPLAAAYNEQFFGPGTRLTVL.

The chain couples TRBV2 to TRBJ2-5; D perhaps matches TRBD1 (7 bases). The ends were cut back, 6 bases at V and 5 bases at J, with 22 bases in the middle. The CDR3 has 16 amino acids. CDR1 and CDR2 from the germline V gene are SNHLY and FYNNEI. CDR3 DNA: TGTGCCAGCAGCCCTGAAACAGGGGACTTCGGGGAGACCCAGTACTTC. Protein product: CASSPETGDFGETQYF.

This clonotype was detected ten times or more. The chain uses TRBV6-2 or TRBV6-3 and TRBJ2-1, with 12 bases lining up with TRBD2. The CDR3 spans 15 residues. Germline V gene data show CDR1 as MNHEY and CDR2 as SVGEGT. V lost 6 bases, J lost 10 bases, and 10 bases stayed unmatched. CDR3 residues: CASSWTSGTSWEQFF. The CDR3 DNA sequence: TGTGCCAGCAGCTGGACTAGCGGGACCTCTTGGGAGCAGTTCTTC.

The V call is TRBV6-5, the J call TRBJ2-4; 9 positions agree with TRBD1. The CDR3 length is 17 residues. Unmatched junction bases numbered 17, after V lost 7 bases and J lost 7 bases. Germline V gene sequence: CDR1 MNHEY, CDR2 SVGAGI. The DNA of the CDR3 is TGTGCCAGCAATTTGGACAGGGGAGTTGGGGCAAAGAACATTCAGTACTTC. Amino acids: CASNLDRGVGAKNIQYF.

Here the CDR3 reads CASSQELAADTQYF. CDR3 coding DNA: TGCGCCAGCAGCCAAGAACTAGCAGCAGATACGCAGTATTTT. The J gene is TRBJ2-3, the V gene TRBV4-1; possibly TRBD2 for D (6 bases). V shed 0 bases and J shed 4 bases, with 8 bases lying between them. Germline CDR1 and CDR2: MGHRA and YSYEKL. This CDR3 has 14 amino acids.

The V gene is TRBV12-3 or TRBV12-4, the J gene TRBJ2-1; weak D call: TRBD2 (6 bases). Deletions cut 6 bases from V and 6 bases from J, with 18 bases between. This CDR3 region has 15 residues. Written as DNA, the CDR3 is TGTGCCAGCAGCTATAGCGGCTCAGTTGCCAATGAGCAGTTCTTC. This encodes CASSYSGSVANEQFF.

The chain joins TRBV2 to TRBJ2-1, with TRBD2 matching over 12 bases. The CDR3 is 16 residues long. The V and J ends lost 5 bases and 7 bases, in that order; junction bases with no gene match: 9. Germline CDR1 and CDR2: SNHLY and FYNNEI. The DNA of the CDR3 is TGTGCCAGCAGTTTCAGAGGACTAGCGGGACATAATGAGCAGTTCTTC. It yields the protein CASSFRGLAGHNEQFF.

This clonotype came up a few times. The chain is built from TRBV5-1 and TRBJ2-6, with D hard to call. This CDR3 has 13 amino acids. V shed 4 bases and J shed 9 bases, with 11 bases lying between them. The germline CDR1 and CDR2 sequences are SGHRS and YFSETQ. The CDR3 loop is CASSLEGLNVLTF. Here the CDR3 DNA reads TGCGCCAGCAGCCTCGAAGGCCTCAACGTCCTGACTTTC. Full variable domain (rest looked up from reference TRBV5-1 and TRBJ2-6): KAGVTQTPRYLIKTRGQQVTLSCSPISGHRSVSWYQQTPGQGLQFLFEYFSETQRNKGNFPGRFSGRQFSNSRSEMNVSTLELGDSALYLCASSLEGLNVLTFGAGSRLTVL.

At least ten counts were recorded for this clonotype. V and J are TRBV25-1 and TRBJ2-7, with TRBD2 identical over 11 bases. Germline V gene lookup returns CDR1 MGHDK and CDR2 SYGVNS. V trimming: 4 bases; J trimming: 3 bases; junction bases outside the gene matches: 20. This CDR3 is 20 amino acids long. CDR3: CASSAEVGLAGNEGDYEQYF. In DNA, the CDR3 is TGTGCCAGCAGTGCAGAAGTCGGACTAGCGGGCAACGAAGGGGACTACGAGCAGTACTTC.

The V gene is TRBV6-1, the J gene TRBJ1-1; no clear D gene. Germline V CDR1 and CDR2: MNHNS, SASEGT. Trimming removed 7 bases from V and 5 bases from J, with 14 bases in between. The CDR3 is 13 residues long. CDR3 in DNA: TGTGCCAGCACCATCAGTAGCTCGACTGAAGCTTTCTTT. As protein: CASTISSSTEAFF.

The rearrangement links TRBV7-9 to TRBJ2-2, with TRBD1 matching 9 bases. Germline V CDR1 and CDR2: SEHNR, FQNEAQ (reference sequence). The CDR3 sequence is 15 residues long. V lost 5 bases, J lost 3 bases, and 4 bases stayed unmatched. For the CDR3, the DNA is TGTGCCAGCAGCCCCCGGGACAGGGACACCGGGGAGCTGTTTTTT. Translated: CASSPRDRDTGELFF.

The V call is TRBV5-1, the J call TRBJ2-7; D possibly corresponds to TRBD2 (5 bases). The germline V gene has CDR1 SGHRS and CDR2 YFSETQ. With 5 bases removed from V and 4 bases from J, the gap between germline ends came to 13 bases. This CDR3 comprises 13 residues. The CDR3 is CASSVRASYEQYF. CDR3 bases: TGCGCCAGCAGTGTGAGGGCCTCTTACGAGCAGTACTTC.

This clonotype appeared a single time. The J gene is TRBJ2-1, the V gene TRBV11-1; 8 positions agree with TRBD1. The DNA end lines up better with TRBJ2-7; the J call may be wrong. Looked up from germline, CDR1 is SGHAT and CDR2 is FQDESV (reference sequence). The CDR3 spans 15 residues. Here the CDR3 DNA reads TGTGCCAGCAGCCCCGGTCGGACAGGGTACAATGAGCAGTACTTC. This codes for CASSPGRTGYNEQYF.